This TCR beta chain was sequenced for a study of blood T cells in healthy people across ages. Study-wide findings and caveats: Comparison with aged donors showed that long-lived donors had more naive CD4+ cells and higher diversity. Expanded clonotype changes were possibly confounded by unknown donor CMV status.

Combining a sample-barcoded 5' primer with a J-beta primer mix, a second PCR ran for roughly 7 to 12 cycles. Each cDNA molecule, via a template-switch adaptor with 12 random nucleotides, was tagged. TCRdb analysed the 5' RACE reads with MiXCR anew, one entry per CDR3 protein. The table records hundreds of thousands of distinct CDR3 sequences, roughly 60% of them present only once. Germline assignment: CDR1 DFQATT and CDR2 SNEGSKA (reference sequence). J lost 0 bases, V lost 4 bases, and 9 bases had no gene match. The CDR3 contains 15 residues. This clonotype showed up just a few times. As yet, its antigen is unknown. Peripheral blood was drawn, 7.5 to 10 milliliters per donor.

The sample was blood. This chain connects TRBV20-1 to TRBJ2-7; 7 nucleotides line up with TRBD1. This clonotype was sampled from a man aged 25-45 years in good health. Written as DNA, the CDR3 is TGCAGTGCTATAAAGGACAGGATCAGCTCCTACGAGCAGTACTTC. Residues: CSAIKDRISSYEQYF.